This T cell receptor (beta chain) was sequenced in a study of blood T cell repertoires in COVID-19. The method was immunoSEQ multiplex PCR; TCRdb's version includes in-frame clones alone and lacks a portion of them. The table lists approximately 180,000 clones, approximately 82% of them singletons. Before being deemed recovered, Cohort 3 donors had two negative PCRs, clearance, or symptom resolution. The CDR3 sequence is 14 residues long. The germline V gene encodes CDR1 SGHAT and CDR2 FQNNGV. Trimming took 4 bases from V and 6 from J; bases not matched to a gene: 3. This TCR was recovered from a man aged 50-60 years who had recovered from COVID-19. The sequencing input was PBMCs or T cells enriched from blood (not recorded which). The chain carries TRBV11-2 and TRBJ2-1; 10 nucleotides agree with TRBD2. CDR3 in amino acids: CASSWSGGGNEQFF. The CDR3, as DNA: TGTGCCAGCAGCTGGAGCGGGGGGGGCAATGAGCAGTTCTTC. Complete variable domain (other parts from reference TRBV11-2 and TRBJ2-1): EAGVAQSPRYKIIEKRQSVAFWCNPISGHATLYWYQQILGQGPKLLIQFQNNGVVDDSQLPKDRFSAERLKGVDSTLKIQPAKLEDSAVYLCASSWSGGGNEQFFGPGTRLTVL.